The T cell receptor (beta chain) under discussion was sequenced for a study of blood T cell repertoires in COVID-19. Study-wide context: Donors in the United States, Italy and Spain gave samples during acute or convalescent COVID-19.

This CDR3 spans 14 amino acids. The germline gives CDR1 LNHNV, CDR2 YYDKDF (reference sequence). V lost 5 bases, J lost 7 bases, and 8 bases stayed unmatched. As handled by the study authors: Reference gene primer amplification yielded estimated nucleated cell counts. The data were produced by immunoSEQ multiplex PCR, yet TCRdb's version contains in-frame clones alone and is incomplete. V, J and clone size were drawn from that table, and D and trimming were deduced from the DNA. This table has 390,000 or so clones, 75% to 90% appearing once. This chain joins TRBV15 and TRBJ2-7; TRBD2 matches at 10 bases. Sequenced material: peripheral blood. The receptor's source is a woman aged 25 to 39 with active or convalescent COVID-19. CDR3 region: CATSGRTSGLEQYF. The DNA for the CDR3 is TGTGCCACCAGCGGACGGACTAGCGGCTTGGAGCAGTACTTC.